This entry describes one T cell receptor (beta chain). The antigen is not known. CDR1 and CDR2 from the germline V gene are DFQATT and SNEGSKA (reference sequence). The V end was cut by 6 bases, the J end by 4 bases, with 21 bases between. The CDR3 loop spans 15 amino acids. These data originate in a study of T cell repertoires in cytomegalovirus infection. Study overall: Selection of CMV epitopes for the study included recently identified HLA-C-restricted and well-studied HLA-B-restricted ones. Public signatures in TCR beta pointed to CMV infection and matching HLA type.

The study's findings and limits: HLA-C-restricted CMV-specific TCR beta clonotypes were dominant in the ex vivo response. Carriers of CMV and the relevant HLA type were discriminated by public TCR beta frequency.

MiXCR, applied by TCRdb to the reads, yields one record per CDR3 protein. Of roughly 120,000 distinct CDR3 sequences listed, over 25% were seen once; the top ten hold 58%. The J gene is TRBJ2-5, the V gene TRBV20-1; D is perhaps TRBD1 or TRBD2 (5 bases each). The receptor comes from a human donor in good health (CMV status not recorded). Some clones in this sample may be carry-over from other donors' samples. Source: CD8+ T cells from cultured PBMCs, taken from culture after CMV antigen stimulation. In nucleotides, the CDR3 is TGCAGTGCCCAGGCCGACAGAGGGTTTGGAGAGACCCAGTACTTC. Translation: CSAQADRGFGETQYF.